The T cell receptor (beta chain) described here comes from a study of spatial heterogeneity in lung cancer. The overall study: The donor population consisted of just over 70 patients with untreated, early-stage non-small cell lung cancer. At a median of around two years after resection, follow-up PBMC samples were sequenced when available. Alpha-chain detections were consistently fewer than beta-chain detections among the sequences.

Documented time point: blood at routine non-recurrence follow-up after resection. Unsorted whole RNA samples from tumor, nontumor lung or frozen PBMC were sequenced. From the 5' RACE reads, TCRdb called clonotypes with MiXCR, one entry per CDR3 protein. The top ten clones hold roughly 15% of a sample with around 110,000 distinct CDR3 sequences, less than 15% of them seen once. Sequencing was performed on PBMCs, taken at follow-up. This TCR was sampled from a male donor with early-stage non-small cell lung cancer.

In DNA form, the CDR3 reads TGCAGTGCTAGTATTCCACTAGCGGGGCACTACGAGCAGTACTTC. This sequence encodes CSASIPLAGHYEQYF. V and J are TRBV20-1 and TRBJ2-7; 10 nucleotides align to TRBD2. The CDR3 sequence is 15 residues long. The V segment lost 3 bases and the J segment 3 bases; nucleotides outside the gene matches: 8. CDR1 is DFQATT, CDR2 SNEGSKA, per germline (reference sequence).